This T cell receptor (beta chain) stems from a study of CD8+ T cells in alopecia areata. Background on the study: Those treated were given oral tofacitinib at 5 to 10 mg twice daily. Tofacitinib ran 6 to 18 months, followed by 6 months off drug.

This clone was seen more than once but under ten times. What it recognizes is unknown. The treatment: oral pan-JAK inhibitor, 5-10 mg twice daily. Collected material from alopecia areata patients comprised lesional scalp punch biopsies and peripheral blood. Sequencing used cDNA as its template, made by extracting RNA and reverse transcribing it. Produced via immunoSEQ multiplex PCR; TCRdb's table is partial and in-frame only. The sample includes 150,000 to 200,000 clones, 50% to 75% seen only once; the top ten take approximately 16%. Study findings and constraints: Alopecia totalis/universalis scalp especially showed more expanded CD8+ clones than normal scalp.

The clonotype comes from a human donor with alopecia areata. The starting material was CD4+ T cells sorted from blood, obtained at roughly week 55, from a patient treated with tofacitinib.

The CDR3 loop reads CASSYGGTRTSKNTEAFF. CDR3 in DNA: TGTGCCAGCAGCTATGGTGGTACAAGGACTTCGAAGAACACTGAAGCTTTCTTT. The chain is built from TRBV7-2 and TRBJ1-1; D call uncertain. The germline V gene encodes CDR1 SGHTA and CDR2 FQGNSA. The V and J ends lost 4 bases and 1 base respectively, with 22 bases between them. The length of the CDR3 is 18 residues. The variable domain in full, completed from reference TRBV7-2 and TRBJ1-1, reads GAGVSQSPSNKVTEKGKDVELRCDPISGHTALYWYRQSLGQGLEFLIYFQGNSAPDKSGLPSDRFSAERTGGSVSTLTIQRTQQEDSAVYLCASSYGGTRTSKNTEAFFGQGTRLTVV.